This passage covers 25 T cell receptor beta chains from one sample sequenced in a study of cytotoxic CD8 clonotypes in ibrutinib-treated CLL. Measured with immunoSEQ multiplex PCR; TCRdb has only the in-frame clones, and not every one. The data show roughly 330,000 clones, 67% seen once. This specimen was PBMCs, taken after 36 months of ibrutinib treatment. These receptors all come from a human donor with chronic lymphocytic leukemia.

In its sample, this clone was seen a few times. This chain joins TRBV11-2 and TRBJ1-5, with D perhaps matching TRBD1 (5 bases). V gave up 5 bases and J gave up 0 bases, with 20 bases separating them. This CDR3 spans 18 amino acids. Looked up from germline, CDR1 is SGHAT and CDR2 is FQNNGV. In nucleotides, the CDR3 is TGTGCCAGCAGCCCGGTCAGGGTGAACGTGGATAGCAATCAGCCCCAGCATTTT. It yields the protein CASSPVRVNVDSNQPQHF.

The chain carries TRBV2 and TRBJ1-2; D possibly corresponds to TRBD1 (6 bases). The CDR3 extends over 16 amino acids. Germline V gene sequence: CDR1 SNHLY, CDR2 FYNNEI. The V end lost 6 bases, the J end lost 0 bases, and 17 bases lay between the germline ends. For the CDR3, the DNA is TGTGCCAGCAGGAGCCGGGGCCAGGGGTCTAACTATGGCTACACCTTC. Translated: CASRSRGQGSNYGYTF.

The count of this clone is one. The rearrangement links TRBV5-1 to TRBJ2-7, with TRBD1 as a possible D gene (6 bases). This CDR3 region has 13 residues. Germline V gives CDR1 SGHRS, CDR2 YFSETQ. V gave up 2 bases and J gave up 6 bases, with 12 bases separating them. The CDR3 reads CASSFQGPFEQYF. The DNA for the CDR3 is TGCGCCAGCAGCTTTCAGGGGCCCTTCGAGCAGTACTTC.

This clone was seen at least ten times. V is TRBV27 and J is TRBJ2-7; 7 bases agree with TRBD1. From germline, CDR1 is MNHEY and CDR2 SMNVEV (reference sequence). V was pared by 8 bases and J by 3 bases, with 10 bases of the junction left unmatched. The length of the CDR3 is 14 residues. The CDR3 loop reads CASGGQRQGYEQYF. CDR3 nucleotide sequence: TGTGCCAGCGGGGGTCAAAGACAGGGCTACGAGCAGTACTTC.

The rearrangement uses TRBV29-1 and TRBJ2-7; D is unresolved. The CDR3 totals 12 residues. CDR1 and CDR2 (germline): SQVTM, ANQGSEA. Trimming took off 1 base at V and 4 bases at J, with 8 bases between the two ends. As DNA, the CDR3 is TGCAGCGTTGAAGCTGGTGAATACGAGCAGTACTTC. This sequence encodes CSVEAGEYEQYF.

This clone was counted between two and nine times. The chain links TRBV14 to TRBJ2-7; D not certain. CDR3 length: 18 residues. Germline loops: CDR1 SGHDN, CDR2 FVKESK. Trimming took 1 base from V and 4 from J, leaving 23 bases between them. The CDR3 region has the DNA TGTGCCAGCAGCCAAGTCGCCGGATTAAACTCCGCTCGATACGAGCAGTACTTC. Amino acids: CASSQVAGLNSARYEQYF.

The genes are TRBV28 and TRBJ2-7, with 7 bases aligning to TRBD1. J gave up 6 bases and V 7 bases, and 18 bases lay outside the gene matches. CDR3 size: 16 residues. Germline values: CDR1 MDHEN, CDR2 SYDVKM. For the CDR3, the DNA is TGTGCCAGCACTCCTGCCCACCGACAGGGCAGGATCGAGCAGTACTTC. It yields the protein CASTPAHRQGRIEQYF.

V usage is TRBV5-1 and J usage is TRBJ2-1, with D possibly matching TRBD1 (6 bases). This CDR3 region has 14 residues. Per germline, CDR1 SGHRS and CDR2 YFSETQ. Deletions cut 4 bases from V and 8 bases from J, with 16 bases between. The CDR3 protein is CASSLGAGPDEQFF. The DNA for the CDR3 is TGCGCCAGCAGCCTGGGGGCAGGTCCCGATGAGCAGTTCTTC.

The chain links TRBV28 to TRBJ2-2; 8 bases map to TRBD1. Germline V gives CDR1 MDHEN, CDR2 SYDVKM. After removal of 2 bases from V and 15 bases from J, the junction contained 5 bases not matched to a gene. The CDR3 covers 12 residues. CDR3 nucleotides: TGTGCCAGCAGTTTAAGGACAGGGACAGTGTTTTTT. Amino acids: CASSLRTGTVFF.

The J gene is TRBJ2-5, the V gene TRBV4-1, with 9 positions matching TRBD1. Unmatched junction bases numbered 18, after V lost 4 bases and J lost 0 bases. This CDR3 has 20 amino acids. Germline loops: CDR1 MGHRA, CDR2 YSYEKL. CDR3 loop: CASSPQTLDRGHFYQETQYF. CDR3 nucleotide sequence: TGCGCCAGCAGCCCCCAGACCCTGGACAGGGGACACTTCTACCAAGAGACCCAGTACTTC.

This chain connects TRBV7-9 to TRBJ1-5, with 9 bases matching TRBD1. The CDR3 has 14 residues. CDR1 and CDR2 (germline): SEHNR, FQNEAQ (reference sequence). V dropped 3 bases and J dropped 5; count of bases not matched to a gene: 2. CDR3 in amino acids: CASSLGQGHQPQHF. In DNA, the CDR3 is TGTGCCAGCAGCTTGGGACAGGGTCATCAGCCCCAGCATTTT.

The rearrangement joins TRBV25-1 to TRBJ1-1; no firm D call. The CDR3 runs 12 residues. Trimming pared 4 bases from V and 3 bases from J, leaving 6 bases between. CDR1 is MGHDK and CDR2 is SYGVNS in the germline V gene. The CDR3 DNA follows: TGTGCCAGCAGTGGCATTTACACTGAAGCTTTCTTT. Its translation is CASSGIYTEAFF.

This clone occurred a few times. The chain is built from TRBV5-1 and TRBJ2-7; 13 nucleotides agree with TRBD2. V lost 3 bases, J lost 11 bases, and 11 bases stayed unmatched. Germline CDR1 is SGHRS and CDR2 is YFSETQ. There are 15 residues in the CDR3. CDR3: CASSSGTSGASMEYF. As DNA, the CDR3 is TGCGCCAGCAGCTCAGGGACTAGCGGGGCCTCTATGGAGTACTTC.

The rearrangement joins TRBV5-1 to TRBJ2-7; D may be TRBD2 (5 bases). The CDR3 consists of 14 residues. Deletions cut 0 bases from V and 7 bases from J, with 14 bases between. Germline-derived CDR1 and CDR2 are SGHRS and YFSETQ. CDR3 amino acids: CASSLVWSAVEQYF. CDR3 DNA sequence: TGCGCCAGCAGCTTGGTTTGGTCAGCGGTGGAGCAGTACTTC.

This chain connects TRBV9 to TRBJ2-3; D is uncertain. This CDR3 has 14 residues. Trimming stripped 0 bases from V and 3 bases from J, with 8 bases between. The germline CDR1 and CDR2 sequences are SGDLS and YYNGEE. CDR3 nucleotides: TGTGCCAGCAGCGTAGCGTGGCTTACAGATACGCAGTATTTT. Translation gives CASSVAWLTDTQYF.

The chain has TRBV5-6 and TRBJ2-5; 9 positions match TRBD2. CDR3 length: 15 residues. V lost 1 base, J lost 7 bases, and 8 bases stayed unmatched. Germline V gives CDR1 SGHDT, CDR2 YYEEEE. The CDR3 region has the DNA TGTGCCAGCAGCTTGTTTAGCGGGGGCCCGGGGACCCAGTACTTC. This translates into CASSLFSGGPGTQYF.

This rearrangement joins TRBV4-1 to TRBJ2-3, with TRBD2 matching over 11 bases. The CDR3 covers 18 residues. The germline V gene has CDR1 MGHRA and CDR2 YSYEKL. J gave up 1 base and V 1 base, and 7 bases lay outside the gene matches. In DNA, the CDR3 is TGCGCCAGCAGCCAAGTAACTAGCGGGAGCCCCCGCACAGATACGCAGTATTTT. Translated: CASSQVTSGSPRTDTQYF.

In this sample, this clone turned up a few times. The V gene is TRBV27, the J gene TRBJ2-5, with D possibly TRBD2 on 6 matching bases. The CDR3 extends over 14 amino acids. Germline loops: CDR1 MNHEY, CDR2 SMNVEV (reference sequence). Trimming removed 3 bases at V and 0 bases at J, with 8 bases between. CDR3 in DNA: TGTGCCAGCAGTTTGTGGGGGGACCAAGAGACCCAGTACTTC. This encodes CASSLWGDQETQYF.

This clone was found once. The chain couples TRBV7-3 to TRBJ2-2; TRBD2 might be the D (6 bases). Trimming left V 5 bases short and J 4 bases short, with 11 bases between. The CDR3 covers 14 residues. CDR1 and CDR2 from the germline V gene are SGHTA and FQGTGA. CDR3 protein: CASSPGTVTGELFF. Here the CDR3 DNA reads TGTGCCAGCAGCCCAGGGACTGTCACCGGGGAGCTGTTTTTT.

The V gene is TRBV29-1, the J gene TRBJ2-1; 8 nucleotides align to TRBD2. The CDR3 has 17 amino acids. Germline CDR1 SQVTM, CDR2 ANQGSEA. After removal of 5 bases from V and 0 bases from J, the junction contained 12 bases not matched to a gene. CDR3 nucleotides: TGCAGCGTTTTAAGCGCTAGCGGGCCCAGCTCCTACAATGAGCAGTTCTTC. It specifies CSVLSASGPSSYNEQFF.

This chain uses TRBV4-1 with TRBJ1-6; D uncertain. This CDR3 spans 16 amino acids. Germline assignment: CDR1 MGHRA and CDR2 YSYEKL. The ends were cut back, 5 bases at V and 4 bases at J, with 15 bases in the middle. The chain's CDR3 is CASSNRTSTYNSPLHF. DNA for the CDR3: TGCGCCAGCAGCAACCGGACGAGTACTTATAATTCACCCCTCCACTTT.

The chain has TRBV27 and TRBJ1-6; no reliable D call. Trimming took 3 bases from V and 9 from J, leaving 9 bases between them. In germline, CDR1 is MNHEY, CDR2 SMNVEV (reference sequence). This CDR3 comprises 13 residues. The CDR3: CASSFGYGSPLHF. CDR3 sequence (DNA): TGTGCCAGCAGTTTCGGGTATGGTTCACCCCTCCACTTT.

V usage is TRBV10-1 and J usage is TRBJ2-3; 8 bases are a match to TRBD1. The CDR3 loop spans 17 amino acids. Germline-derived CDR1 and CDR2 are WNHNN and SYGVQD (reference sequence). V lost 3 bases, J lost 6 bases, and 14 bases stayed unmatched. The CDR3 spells CASSDLRDRPHPDTQYF. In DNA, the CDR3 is TGCGCCAGCAGTGACCTACGGGACAGGCCTCACCCCGATACGCAGTATTTT.

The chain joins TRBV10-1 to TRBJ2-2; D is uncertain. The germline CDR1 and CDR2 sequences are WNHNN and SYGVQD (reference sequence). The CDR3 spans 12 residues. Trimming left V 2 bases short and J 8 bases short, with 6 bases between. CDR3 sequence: CASSERLGELFF. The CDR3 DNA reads TGCGCCAGCAGTGAGAGATTGGGGGAGCTGTTTTTT.

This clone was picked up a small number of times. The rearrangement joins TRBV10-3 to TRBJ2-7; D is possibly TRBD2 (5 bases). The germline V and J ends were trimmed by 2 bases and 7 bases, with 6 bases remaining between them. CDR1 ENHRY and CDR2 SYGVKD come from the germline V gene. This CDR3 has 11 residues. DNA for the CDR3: TGTGCCATCAGTGAGAGGAGGGAGCAGTACTTC. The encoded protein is CAISERREQYF.